The source of this TCR beta chain is a study of human CD4 T cells and Enterobacteriaceae. Ex vivo total memory CD4+ cells were sequenced at deep level. The table came from immunoSEQ multiplex PCR; TCRdb's copy has only in-frame clones and leaves some out. The sample shows 25,000 to 35,000 clones, 70% to 85% of them seen only once. The CDR3 totals 11 residues. The germline V and J ends were trimmed by 5 bases and 11 bases, with 10 bases remaining between them. Germline CDR1 reads SGHTA; CDR2 reads FQGNSA. Memory CD4+ T cells were sorted as all CD4+ cells except CD45RA+CCR7+CD95- naive cells, over 95% pure. CD8+, CD14+, CD16+, CD56+, CD19+ and CD25-bright cells were excluded before sorting.

This chain joins TRBV7-2 and TRBJ2-1; unclear D gene. The material sequenced was memory CD4+ T cells from blood. The sequence derives from a human donor in good health. CDR3 protein: CASSLRTQQFF. Written as DNA, the CDR3 is TGTGCCAGCAGCCTGCGGACGCAGCAGTTCTTC.